The source of this T cell receptor beta chain is a study of cytomegalovirus exposure and HLA in healthy donors. The study, taken as a whole, reports: Per published reports, the classifier diagnosed cytomegalovirus status with high specificity and sensitivity.

CDR3 length: 15 amino acids. Germline V gene lookup returns CDR1 SGDLS and CDR2 YYNGEE. Deletions cut 4 bases from V and 2 bases from J, with 16 bases between. TCRdb keeps only in-frame clones here, not all; method: immunoSEQ multiplex PCR. The sample contains about 130,000 clones, approximately 90% of which appear only once. With regard to this clone: Antigen unknown.

The TCR comes from a woman aged 25 to 39 in good health and CMV-seropositive. The sequencing input was PBMCs. The chain employs TRBV9 and TRBJ2-7, with a tentative D call TRBD1 (6 bases). DNA for the CDR3: TGTGCCAGCAGCAGGGGGTGGACGGCAACCTACGAGCAGTACTTC. It specifies CASSRGWTATYEQYF. The full variable domain, with the rest looked up from reference TRBV9 and TRBJ2-7, is DSGVTQTPKHLITATGQRVTLRCSPRSGDLSVYWYQQSLDQGLQFLIQYYNGEERAKGNILERFSAQQFPDLHSELNLSSLELGDSALYFCASSRGWTATYEQYFGPGTRLTVT.